This note documents a single T cell receptor beta chain sequence. As yet, its antigen is unknown. This PCR relied on a set of 60 Vbeta primers and 13 Jbeta primers. The table came from immunoSEQ multiplex PCR; TCRdb's copy has only in-frame clones and leaves some out. The sample yields 140,000 to 150,000 clones, roughly 82% seen once. Trimming shortened V by 3 bases and J by 13 bases, and 13 bases separated the two germline ends. This CDR3 is built from 12 residues. Germline V gene lookup returns CDR1 GTSNPN and CDR2 SVGIG (reference sequence). The data stem from a study of cytomegalovirus exposure and HLA in healthy donors. Study at large: As an earlier analysis found, roughly 180 million T cells yielded about 120 million unique TCR beta sequences. Whole-study findings and limits: An analysis that was carried out later associated some 17,000 TCR beta sequences with HLA alleles at 0.05 false discovery rate. Both high specificity and high sensitivity reportedly marked the classifier's diagnosis of cytomegalovirus status.

This clonotype was obtained from a man aged 25 to 40 in good health and CMV-seronegative. V and J are TRBV30 and TRBJ1-6, with D perhaps TRBD1 (5 bases). Sequences were obtained from PBMCs. The CDR3 DNA sequence: TGTGCCTGGAGGCAGGGTGGGCCCCCCCTCCACTTT. Translation: CAWRQGGPPLHF.